These 5 T cell receptor beta chains share one sample of origin, sequenced in a study of CD8 T cells in Susac syndrome. Reverse transcription used about 0.45 to 1 ug RNA and random hexamers. TCRdb redid the calling of the immunoSEQ multiplex PCR reads with MiXCR, one entry per CDR3 protein. Here the sample spans over 150,000 distinct CDR3 sequences, 90% to 95% being singletons. Input material: CD4+ T cells from PBMCs. These receptors were taken from a human donor with multiple sclerosis.

The V gene is TRBV12-3 or TRBV12-4, the J gene TRBJ1-2; a weak D match, TRBD1 (5 bases). Between the trimmed V and J ends, which lost 7 bases and 8 bases, there was a span of 17 bases. This CDR3 spans 13 amino acids. The CDR3 protein is CASTQGDLYGYTF. The CDR3 DNA reads as TGTGCCAGCACCCAAGGGGATCTTTACGGCTACACCTTC.

This chain joins TRBV3-1 and TRBJ2-5; D gene uncertain. CDR1 is LGHDT, CDR2 YNNKEL, per germline (reference sequence). This CDR3 comprises 13 residues. Trimming stripped 1 base from V and 4 bases from J, with 7 bases between. CDR3 sequence: CASSQGWGETQYF. CDR3 sequence (DNA): TGTGCCAGCAGCCAAGGATGGGGAGAGACCCAGTACTTC.

The genes are TRBV30 and TRBJ1-2, with TRBD1 matching 9 bases. Trimming removed 3 bases from V and 2 bases from J; junction bases left unmatched: 7. Germline CDR1 GTSNPN, CDR2 SVGIG (reference sequence). The CDR3 runs 15 residues. CDR3 sequence: CAWRPYRGLNYGYTF. CDR3 DNA: TGTGCCTGGAGACCGTACAGGGGGCTAAACTATGGCTACACCTTC.

The rearrangement links TRBV5-1 to TRBJ2-1; 7 bases map to TRBD2. Germline V gene lookup returns CDR1 SGHRS and CDR2 YFSETQ. The CDR3 is 16 residues long. Trimming cost V 1 base and J 9 bases; bases outside gene matches: 13. The CDR3 nucleotides are TGCGCCAGCAGCTTGCCTAGCGGCGGGCCCCGAGGTGAGCAGTTCTTC. It translates to CASSLPSGGPRGEQFF.

The rearrangement joins TRBV20-1 to TRBJ2-3, with a tentative D call TRBD1 (5 bases). The ends were cut back, 6 bases at V and 1 base at J, with 11 bases in the middle. Germline V gives CDR1 DFQATT, CDR2 SNEGSKA (reference sequence). The CDR3 spans 13 residues. Here the CDR3 DNA reads TGCAGTGCCCAGGGATTGGGCACAGATACGCAGTATTTT. Protein product: CSAQGLGTDTQYF.